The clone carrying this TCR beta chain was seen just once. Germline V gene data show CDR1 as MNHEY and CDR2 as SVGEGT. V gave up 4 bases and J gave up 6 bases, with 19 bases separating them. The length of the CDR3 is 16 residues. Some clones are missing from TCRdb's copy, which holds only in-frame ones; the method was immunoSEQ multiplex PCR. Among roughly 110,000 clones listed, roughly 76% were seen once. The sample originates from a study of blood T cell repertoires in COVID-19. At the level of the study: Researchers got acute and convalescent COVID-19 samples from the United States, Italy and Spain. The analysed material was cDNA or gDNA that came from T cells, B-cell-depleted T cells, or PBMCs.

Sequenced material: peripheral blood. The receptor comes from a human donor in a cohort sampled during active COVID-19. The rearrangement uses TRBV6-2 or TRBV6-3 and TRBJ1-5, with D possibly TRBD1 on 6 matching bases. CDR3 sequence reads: CASSLVPKQGVQPQHF. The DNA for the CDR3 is TGTGCCAGCAGTTTAGTCCCGAAACAGGGAGTTCAGCCCCAGCATTTT.